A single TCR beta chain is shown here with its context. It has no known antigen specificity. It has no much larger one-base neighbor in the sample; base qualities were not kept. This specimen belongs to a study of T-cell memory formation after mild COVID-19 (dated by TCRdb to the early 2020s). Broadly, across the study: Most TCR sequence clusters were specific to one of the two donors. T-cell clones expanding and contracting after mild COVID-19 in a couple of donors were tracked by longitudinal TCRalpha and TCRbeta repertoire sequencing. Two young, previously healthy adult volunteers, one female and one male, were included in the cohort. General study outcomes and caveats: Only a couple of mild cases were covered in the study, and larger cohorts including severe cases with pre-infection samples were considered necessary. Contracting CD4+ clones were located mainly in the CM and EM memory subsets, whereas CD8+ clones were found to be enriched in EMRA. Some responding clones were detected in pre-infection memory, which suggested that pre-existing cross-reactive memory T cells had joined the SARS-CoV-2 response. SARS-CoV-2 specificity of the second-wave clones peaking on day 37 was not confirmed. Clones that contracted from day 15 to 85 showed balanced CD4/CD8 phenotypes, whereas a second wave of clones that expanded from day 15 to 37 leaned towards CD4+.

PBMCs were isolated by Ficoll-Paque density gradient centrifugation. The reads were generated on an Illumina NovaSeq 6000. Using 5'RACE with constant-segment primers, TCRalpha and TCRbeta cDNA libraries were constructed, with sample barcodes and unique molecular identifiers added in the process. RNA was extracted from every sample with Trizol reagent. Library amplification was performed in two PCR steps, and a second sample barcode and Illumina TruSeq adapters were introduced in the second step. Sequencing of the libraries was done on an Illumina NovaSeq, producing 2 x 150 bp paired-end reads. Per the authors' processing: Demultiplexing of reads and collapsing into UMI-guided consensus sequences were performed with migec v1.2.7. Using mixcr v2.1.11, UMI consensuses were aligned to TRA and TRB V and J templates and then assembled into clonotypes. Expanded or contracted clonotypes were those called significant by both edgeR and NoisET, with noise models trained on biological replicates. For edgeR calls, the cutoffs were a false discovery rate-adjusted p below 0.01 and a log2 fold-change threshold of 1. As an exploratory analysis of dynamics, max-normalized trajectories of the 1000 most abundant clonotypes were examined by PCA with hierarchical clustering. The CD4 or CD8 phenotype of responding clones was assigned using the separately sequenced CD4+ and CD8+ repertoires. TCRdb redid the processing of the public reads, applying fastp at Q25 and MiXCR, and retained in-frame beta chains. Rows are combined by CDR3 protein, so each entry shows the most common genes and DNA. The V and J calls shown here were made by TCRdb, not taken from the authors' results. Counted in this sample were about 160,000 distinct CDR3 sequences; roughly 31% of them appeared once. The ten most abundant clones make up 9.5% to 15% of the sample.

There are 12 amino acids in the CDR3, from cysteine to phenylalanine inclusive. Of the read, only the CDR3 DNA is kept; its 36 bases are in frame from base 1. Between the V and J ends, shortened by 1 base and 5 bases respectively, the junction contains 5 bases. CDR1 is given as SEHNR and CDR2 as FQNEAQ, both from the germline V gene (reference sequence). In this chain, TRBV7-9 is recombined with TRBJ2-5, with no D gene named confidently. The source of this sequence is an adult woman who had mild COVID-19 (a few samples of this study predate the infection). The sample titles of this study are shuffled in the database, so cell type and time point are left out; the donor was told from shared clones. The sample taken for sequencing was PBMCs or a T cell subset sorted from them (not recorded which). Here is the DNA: TGTGCCAGCAGCTTAGGAGTGGAGACCCAGTACTTC. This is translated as CASSLGVETQYF. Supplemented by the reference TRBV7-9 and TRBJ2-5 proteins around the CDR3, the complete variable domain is DTGVSQNPRHKITKRGQNVTFRCDPISEHNRLYWYRQTLGQGPEFLTYFQNEAQLEKSRLLSDRFSAERPKGSFSTLEIQRTEQGDSAMYLCASSLGVETQYFGPGTRLLVL.